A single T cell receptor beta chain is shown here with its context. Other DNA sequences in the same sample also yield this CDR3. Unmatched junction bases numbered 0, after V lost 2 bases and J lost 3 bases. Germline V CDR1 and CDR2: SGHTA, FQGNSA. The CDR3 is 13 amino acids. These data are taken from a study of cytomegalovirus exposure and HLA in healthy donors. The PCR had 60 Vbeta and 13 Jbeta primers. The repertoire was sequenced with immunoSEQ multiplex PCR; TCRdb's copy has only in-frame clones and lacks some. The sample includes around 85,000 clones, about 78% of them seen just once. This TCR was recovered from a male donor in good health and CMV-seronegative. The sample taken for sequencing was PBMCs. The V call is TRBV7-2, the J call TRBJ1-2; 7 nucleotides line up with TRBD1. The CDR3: CASSLTGDYGYTF. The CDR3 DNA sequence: TGTGCCAGCAGCTTAACAGGGGACTATGGCTACACCTTC.